The rows below give T cell receptor beta chains drawn from one sample of a study of blood T cell repertoires in COVID-19. TCRdb's table, derived via immunoSEQ multiplex PCR, lists solely in-frame clones and lacks some. In the table there are some 130,000 clones, roughly 83% of which are singletons. Input material: peripheral blood. These receptors were collected from a woman in her twenties or thirties who had recovered from COVID-19. The CDR3 runs from the conserved cysteine through the conserved F or W. A D gene is named only where the DNA matches it firmly. Clone size is given for some rows only: seen once, a few or many times, or a class if the clone is expanded.

>TRBD1|-|15|TRBV9|TRBJ2-1
CASSVVAGQGGEQFF
TGTGCCAGCAGCGTAGTAGCCGGACAGGGCGGTGAGCAGTTCTTC
>TRBD1|-|15|TRBV19|TRBJ1-1
CASSVDRGGNTEAFF
TGTGCCAGTAGCGTGGACAGGGGGGGCAACACTGAAGCTTTCTTT
>-|-|14|TRBV7-8|TRBJ2-3
CASSSEGVTDTQYF
TGTGCCAGCAGCTCCGAAGGGGTCACGGATACGCAGTATTTT
>TRBD1|-|13|TRBV29-1|TRBJ1-3
CSAKTGAGNTIYF
TGCAGCGCCAAGACAGGGGCTGGAAACACCATATATTTT
>TRBD1|-|16|TRBV2|TRBJ1-3
CASRAPGQGAGNTIYF
TGTGCCAGCAGAGCGCCGGGACAGGGAGCTGGAAACACCATATATTTT
>TRBD2|once|14|TRBV7-9|TRBJ2-7
CASSSTSGAYEQYF
TGTGCCAGCAGCTCGACTAGCGGTGCCTACGAGCAGTACTTC
>-|-|17|TRBV19|TRBJ1-3
CASSIVRGIDSGNTIYF
TGTGCCAGTAGTATAGTCCGGGGTATCGATTCTGGAAACACCATATATTTT
>TRBD1|-|15|TRBV5-6|TRBJ2-7
CASSLGGTGVYEQYF
TGTGCCAGCAGCTTGGGTGGGACAGGGGTTTACGAGCAGTACTTC
>TRBD1|-|17|TRBV7-8|TRBJ1-4
CASSSRTGGLANEKLFF
TGTGCCAGCAGCTCCCGGACAGGGGGACTGGCTAATGAAAAACTGTTTTTT
>TRBD1|-|16|TRBV7-6|TRBJ1-4
CASSLAQGQGGEKLFF
TGTGCCAGCAGCTTAGCGCAGGGACAGGGCGGTGAAAAACTGTTTTTT
>TRBD1|-|17|TRBV2|TRBJ2-2
CASTGTGIDRSTGELFF
TGTGCCAGCACCGGGACAGGGATAGATCGATCCACCGGGGAGCTGTTTTTT
>-|-|12|TRBV2|TRBJ2-5
CASRDNQETQYF
TGTGCCAGCAGGGACAACCAAGAGACCCAGTACTTC